This T cell receptor (beta chain) is from a study of identical twins (dated by TCRdb to about 2016). At the level of the whole study: TCR alpha and beta repertoires from monozygotic twins, unrelated adults of various ages and cord blood were deep-sequenced to test whether fetal clonotypes persist. Replicate twin experiments were performed at different times using different library preparation protocols to rule out contamination.

Only a few counts were recorded for this clonotype. No cognate antigen has been identified for it. Base qualities are not provided; no much larger clone lies one nucleotide away. The full study reports these points: Fewer insertions were carried by abundant cord blood beta clonotypes; a weaker similar trend was observed in young adult naive repertoires, while no such trend was observed in memory repertoires. Zero-insertion analyses could be partly confounded by invariant T cells such as MAIT and iNKT, though diverse VJ usage argued against such confounding for most clonotypes. In monozygotic twins, out-of-frame TCR alpha sharing was systematically underestimated by recombination models, although the models agreed with sharing between unrelated individuals. Because the same donors could not be followed over many years, the conclusions depended on cross-sectional statistical analysis. The excess sharing between twins in beta out-of-frame sequences was weaker because fewer shared sequences reduced the signal-to-noise ratio. Compared with coincidental sharing between unrelated individuals, an excess of low generation-probability sequences was observed among out-of-frame TCR alpha sequences shared between twins.

Every donor was a healthy Caucasian. Three pairs of female monozygotic twins, all aged about 18 to 29 years, were included in the twin cohort. CD4+ and CD8+ T cell populations were isolated with positive isolation kits from Invitrogen. CDR1 LGHDT and CDR2 YNNKEL were looked up in the germline V gene (reference sequence). The CDR3 runs 17 amino acids, cysteine and phenylalanine included. This entry keeps only the CDR3 DNA: 51 bases, framed from base 1. V trim: 0 bases; J trim: 6 bases; unmatched bases: 9. The library was prepared using 5' RACE. The sample was run on an Illumina HiSeq 2000. A universal primer binding site was added through template switching, and the final cDNA carried a unique molecular identifier so that TCR cDNA molecules could be counted accurately. Specific primers in the conserved constant-segment region were used to synthesize first-strand cDNA for the TCR alpha and beta chains. To control for contamination, every cDNA library was double barcoded, receiving both a SMART-Mk sample barcode and Illumina barcodes. TruSeq adapter sequences along with Illumina sample barcodes were introduced in two successive PCR steps. The TCR alpha and beta cDNA libraries were sequenced on the Illumina HiSeq platform using custom primers. On the authors' methods: Raw reads were processed with MiGEC to extract unique molecular identifiers, and MiXCR was used to determine CDR3 positions. For each individual, recombination models were inferred using an EM algorithm with the repgenHMM and IGoR tools. Shared clonotypes were analyzed with the tcR package in R, and sharing was normalized by the product of cloneset sizes. To study raw recombination free of thymic and clonal selection effects, out-of-frame nonproductive sequences were analyzed. TCRdb itself trimmed the public reads at Q25 with fastp, ran MiXCR and retained productive beta chains. Here each entry gathers all rows of one CDR3 protein and keeps the most common genes and DNA. In this record, the V and J calls reflect TCRdb's handling and not the investigators' own analysis. For this sample there are about 530,000 distinct CDR3 sequences; about 20% appear just once. The ten largest clones take up approximately 0.5% of the sample.

These data also featured in a second study, about yellow fever vaccine responses in identical twins. The second study's paper adds: According to the authors, in identical twins the way T cells responded to vaccination appeared partly convergent and partly personalized. In identical twins, the study followed T cell clones that responded to the vaccine with precision.

What was sequenced was CD4+ T cells sorted from blood. The chain is made from TRBV3-1 and TRBJ2-2, and TRBD2 aligns with 8 junction nucleotides. This receptor was identified in a woman under 30 in good health. The CDR3 in this case is CASSQDRAAGEPGELFF. The DNA sequence is TGTGCCAGCAGCCAAGATCGGGCAGCGGGAGAGCCCGGGGAGCTGTTTTTT.